Each of the 5 T cell receptor beta chains below was sequenced from the same sample in a study of CD8 T cells in ankylosing spondylitis. These TCRs' antigens remain unknown. TCRdb re-analysed the 5' RACE reads in MiXCR, keeping a single row per CDR3 protein. Of some 220,000 distinct CDR3 sequences listed, more than 5.5% are singletons. Points from the study as a whole: Characteristic, it appeared, of ankylosing spondylitis blood was a TCR beta motif of roughly eight highly homologous variants.

Input material: blood, either unsorted or a sorted T cell fraction (not recorded which). The receptors stem from a male donor with ankylosing spondylitis.

This clonotype was counted ten times or more. The junction differs from germline at one of its ends, possibly a read error. This rearrangement joins TRBV5-1 to TRBJ2-7; TRBD2 is a possible D gene (5 bases). The germline gives CDR1 SGHRS, CDR2 YFSETQ. The length of the CDR3 is 11 residues. CDR3: CASSLAYEQYF. CDR3 nucleotide sequence: TGTGCCAGCAGCTTAGCGTACGAGCAGTACTTC.

This clonotype was seen repeatedly, ten times or more. V is TRBV27 and J is TRBJ1-6; D perhaps matches TRBD1 (5 bases). Germline values: CDR1 MNHEY, CDR2 SMNVEV (reference sequence). The V and J ends lost 2 bases and 10 bases respectively, with 18 bases between them. The CDR3 contains 16 residues. CDR3 DNA: TGTGCCAGCAGTTTAAATTTTCGGGGTCGGGGGTCACCCCTCCACTTT. Translation gives CASSLNFRGRGSPLHF.

The rearrangement joins TRBV4-1 to TRBJ2-7; weak D call: TRBD1 (6 bases). Trimming shortened V by 4 bases and J by 3 bases, and 13 bases separated the two germline ends. The CDR3 is 14 amino acids. Germline V gene lookup returns CDR1 MGHRA and CDR2 YSYEKL. The CDR3 loop reads CASSPSQGFYEQYF. The CDR3 DNA is TGCGCCAGCAGCCCCTCACAGGGATTCTACGAGCAGTACTTC.

There are many counts of this clonotype. The chain employs TRBV10-3 and TRBJ1-1; D uncertain. Trimming took off 0 bases at V and 11 bases at J, with 13 bases between the two ends. The CDR3 spans 13 residues. Germline V lookup: CDR1 ENHRY, CDR2 SYGVKD. The CDR3 region is CAISESGPIVAFF. As DNA, the CDR3 is TGTGCCATCAGTGAGTCCGGACCGATCGTCGCTTTCTTT.

The gene calls are TRBV5-6 and TRBJ2-7, with D maybe TRBD1 (6 bases). V was pared by 4 bases and J by 7 bases, with 21 bases between. The CDR3 is 15 residues long. Germline V gene sequence: CDR1 SGHDT, CDR2 YYEEEE. This chain's CDR3 is CASSPGTLYLGEQYF. The CDR3 nucleotides are TGTGCCAGCAGCCCCGGGACATTGTACTTGGGAGAGCAGTACTTC.